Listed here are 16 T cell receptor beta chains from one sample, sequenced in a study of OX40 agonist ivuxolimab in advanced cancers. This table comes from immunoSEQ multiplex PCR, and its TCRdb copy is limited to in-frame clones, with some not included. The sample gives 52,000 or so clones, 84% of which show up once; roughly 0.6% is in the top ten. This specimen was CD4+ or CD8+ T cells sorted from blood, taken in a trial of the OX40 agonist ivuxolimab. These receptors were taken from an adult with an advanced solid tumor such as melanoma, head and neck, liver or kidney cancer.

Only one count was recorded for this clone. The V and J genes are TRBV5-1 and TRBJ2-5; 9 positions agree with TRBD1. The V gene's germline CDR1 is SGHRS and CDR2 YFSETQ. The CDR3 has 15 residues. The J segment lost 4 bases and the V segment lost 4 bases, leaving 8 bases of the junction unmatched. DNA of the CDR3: TGCGCCAGCAGCAGACAACAGGGGGCGGGAGAGACCCAGTACTTC. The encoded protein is CASSRQQGAGETQYF.

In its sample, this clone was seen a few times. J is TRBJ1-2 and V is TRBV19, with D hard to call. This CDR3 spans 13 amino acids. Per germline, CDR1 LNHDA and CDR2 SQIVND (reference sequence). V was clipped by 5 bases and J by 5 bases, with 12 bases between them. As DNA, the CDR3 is TGTGCCAGTAGTGCCAGCGCCGGGTATGGCTACACCTTC. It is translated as CASSASAGYGYTF.

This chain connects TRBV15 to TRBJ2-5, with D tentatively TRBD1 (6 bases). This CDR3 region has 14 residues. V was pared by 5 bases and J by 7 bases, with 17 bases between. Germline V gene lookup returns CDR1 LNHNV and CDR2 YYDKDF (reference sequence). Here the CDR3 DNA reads TGTGCCACCAGCCTTCAGGGGCCCTCGGGGACCCAGTACTTC. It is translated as CATSLQGPSGTQYF.

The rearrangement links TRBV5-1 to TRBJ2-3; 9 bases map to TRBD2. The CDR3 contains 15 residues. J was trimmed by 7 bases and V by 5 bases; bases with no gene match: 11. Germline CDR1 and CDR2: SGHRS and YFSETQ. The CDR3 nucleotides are TGCGCCAGCAGTTATGGTAGCGGGGGCGGGAATACGCAGTATTTT. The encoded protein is CASSYGSGGGNTQYF.

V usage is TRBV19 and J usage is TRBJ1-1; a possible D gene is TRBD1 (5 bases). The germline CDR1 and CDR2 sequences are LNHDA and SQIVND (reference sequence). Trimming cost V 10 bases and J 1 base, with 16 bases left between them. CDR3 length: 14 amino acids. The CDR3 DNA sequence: TGTGCCACCATTCCTGTAAGGGGGAACACTGAAGCTTTCTTT. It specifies CATIPVRGNTEAFF.

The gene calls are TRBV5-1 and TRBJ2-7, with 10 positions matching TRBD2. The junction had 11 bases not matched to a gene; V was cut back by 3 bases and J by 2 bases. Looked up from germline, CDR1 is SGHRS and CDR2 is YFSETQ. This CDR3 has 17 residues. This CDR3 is CASSSGTSASRTYEQYF. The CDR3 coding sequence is TGCGCCAGCAGCTCAGGGACTAGCGCATCCCGAACCTACGAGCAGTACTTC.

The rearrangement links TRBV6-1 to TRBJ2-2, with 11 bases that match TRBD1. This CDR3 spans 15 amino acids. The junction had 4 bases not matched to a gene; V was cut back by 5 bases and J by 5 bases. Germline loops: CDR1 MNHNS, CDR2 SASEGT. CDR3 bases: TGTGCCAGCAGTTCGGACAGGGGGCGAACCGGGGAGCTGTTTTTT. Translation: CASSSDRGRTGELFF.

For the CDR3, the DNA is TGTGCCAGCAGCGTGGGACAGGCGAACACTGAAGCTTTCTTT. Residues: CASSVGQANTEAFF. This chain joins TRBV9 and TRBJ1-1; TRBD1 agrees at 8 bases. The V gene end was trimmed by 2 bases and the J gene end by 1 base; junction bases not matched to a gene: 1. The CDR3 extends over 14 amino acids. The germline CDR1 and CDR2 sequences are SGDLS and YYNGEE.

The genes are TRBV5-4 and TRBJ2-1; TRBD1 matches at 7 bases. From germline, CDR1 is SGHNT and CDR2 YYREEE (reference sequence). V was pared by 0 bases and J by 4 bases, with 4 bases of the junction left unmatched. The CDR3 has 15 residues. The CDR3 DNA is TGTGCCAGCAGCTTGGTGGACAGGAGATACAATGAGCAGTTCTTC. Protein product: CASSLVDRRYNEQFF.

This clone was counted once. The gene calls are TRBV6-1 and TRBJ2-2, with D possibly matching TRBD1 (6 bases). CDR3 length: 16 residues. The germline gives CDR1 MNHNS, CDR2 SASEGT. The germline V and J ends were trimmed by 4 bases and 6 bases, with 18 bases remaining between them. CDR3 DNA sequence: TGTGCCAGCAGTGTGAACGGGGCAGGGGCCCCCGGGGAGCTGTTTTTT. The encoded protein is CASSVNGAGAPGELFF.

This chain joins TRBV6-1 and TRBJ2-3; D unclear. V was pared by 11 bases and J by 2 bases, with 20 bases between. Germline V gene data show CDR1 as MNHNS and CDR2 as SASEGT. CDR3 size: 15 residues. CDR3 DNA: TGTGCCTCACCAAATTTGGTTCTTGACACAGATACGCAGTATTTT. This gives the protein CASPNLVLDTDTQYF.

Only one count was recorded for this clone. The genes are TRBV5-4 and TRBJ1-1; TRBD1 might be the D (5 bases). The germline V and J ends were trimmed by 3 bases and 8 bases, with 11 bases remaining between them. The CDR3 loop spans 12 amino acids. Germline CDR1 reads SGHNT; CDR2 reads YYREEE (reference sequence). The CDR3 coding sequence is TGTGCCAGCAGCTATCAGGGCCGAGAAGCTTTCTTT. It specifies CASSYQGREAFF.

The CDR3 coding sequence is TGTGCCAGTAGTAGGGGGAATTCCTACAATGAGCAGTTCTTC. Protein: CASSRGNSYNEQFF. The chain joins TRBV19 to TRBJ2-1, with D possibly being TRBD1 or TRBD2 (5 bases each). The CDR3 contains 14 residues. V gave up 4 bases and J gave up 1 base, with 8 bases separating them. CDR1 is LNHDA, CDR2 SQIVND, per germline (reference sequence).

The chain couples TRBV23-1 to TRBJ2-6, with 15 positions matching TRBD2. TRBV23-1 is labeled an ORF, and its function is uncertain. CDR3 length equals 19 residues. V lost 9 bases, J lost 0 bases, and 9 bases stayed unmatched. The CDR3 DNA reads TGCGCCAGGGGACTAGCGGGAGGCCTAGGGGACTCTGGGGCCAACGTCCTGACTTTC. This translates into CARGLAGGLGDSGANVLTF.

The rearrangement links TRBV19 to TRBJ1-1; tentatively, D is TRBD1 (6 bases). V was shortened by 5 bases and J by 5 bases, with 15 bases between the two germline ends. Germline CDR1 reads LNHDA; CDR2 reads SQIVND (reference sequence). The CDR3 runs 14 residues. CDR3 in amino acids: CASSPRQARTEAFF. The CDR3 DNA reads TGTGCCAGTAGTCCTCGACAGGCGAGGACTGAAGCTTTCTTT.

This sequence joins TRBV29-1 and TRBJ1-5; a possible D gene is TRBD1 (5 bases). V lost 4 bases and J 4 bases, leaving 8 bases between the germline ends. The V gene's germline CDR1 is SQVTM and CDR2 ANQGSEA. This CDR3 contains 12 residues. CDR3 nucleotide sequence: TGCAGCGTTGGGGACCCTAATCAGCCCCAGCATTTT. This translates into CSVGDPNQPQHF. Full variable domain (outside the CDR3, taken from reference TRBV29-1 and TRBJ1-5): SAVISQKPSRDICQRGTSLTIQCQVDSQVTMMFWYRQQPGQSLTLIATANQGSEATYESGFVIDKFPISRPNLTFSTLTVSNMSPEDSSIYLCSVGDPNQPQHFGDGTRLSIL.